This T cell receptor (beta chain) derives from a study of molecular identifiers for immune sequencing clone quantification (dated by TCRdb to the late 2010s). About the investigation overall: For a replicate experiment, RNA from roughly 20,000 or 100,000 naive CD8 T cells was divided into five aliquots, and four of the five aliquots were sequenced. This methods study used CD8 T cells to benchmark TCR RNA copy counting and molecular-identifier clustering-based TCR repertoire sequencing (MIDCIRS).

Libraries were made using PCR. Instrument on record: Illumina HiSeq 4000. Bulk TCR libraries were made following a previously described method, with the TCR primers given in Table S5. The Qiagen AllPrep DNA/RNA kit was used to purify total RNA. Reads from multiple sequencing runs of the same library were pooled before analysis. Processing in the source paper ran as follows. Reads were retained only if the reads had an exact TCR constant sequence, and the retained reads were trimmed to 150 nt and grouped according to their 12-nt molecular barcodes. Within each barcode group, reads were sub-clustered at a 15% Levenshtein threshold, and quality-weighted consensus sequences were built per RNA molecule. Non-functional sequences were filtered out, along with any lower-count sequence sitting one edit away from another sequence. Barcode sub-clusters with fewer than 20% of the maximum read count were removed, based on fitting two negative binomial distributions. TCRdb's own reprocessing of the public reads used fastp at Q25 and MiXCR and kept productive beta chains. Each CDR3 protein appears once, grouped with its most common genes and DNA. The V and J calls and clone size come from TCRdb's table, not from the authors' own analysis. In all, the sample holds hundreds of thousands of distinct CDR3 sequences, and about 20% of those were seen once. Roughly 0.85% of the sample belongs to the ten largest clones.

Study-wide findings and limitations: In CMV-specific effector cells, over 98% of molecules were held by clones above 20 RNA copies, whereas under 1% of molecules were held by such clones in naive cells. Modeling gave approximately 3 recovered TCR RNA copies per cell versus 7.5 to 10 by digital PCR, implying approximately 30% capture efficiency. Spiked-in Jurkat TCR RNA (10 copies' worth), which is not part of the donor repertoire, was contained in the naive libraries. Identical TCR molecules sharing a barcode could cause highly expanded clone sizes to be underestimated. When barcode sub-clustering was omitted, TCR diversity was inflated by chimeric consensus sequences, with chimeras reaching as high as 47%. Even against a background of approximately 1 million naive CD8 T cells, spiked-in Jurkat TCR RNA amounting to a single cell's worth was reported to be detectable.

Libraries of naive CD8 T cells were built from anywhere between about 20,000 and 1,000,000 sorted cells, with 10%, 30% or 50% of the purified RNA used. Naive CD8 T cells, defined as CD8+CD4-CCR7+CD45RA+, were FACS-sorted into RLT Plus buffer on a BD FACSAria II. To test detection sensitivity, Jurkat RNA equivalent to roughly nine TCR copies was spiked into samples of about 17,000-1,100,000 naive CD8 T cells. CD8 T cells were enriched with RosetteSep CD8+ T Cell Enrichment Cocktail and Ficoll-Paque, followed by ACK red cell lysis. This clonotype showed up many times. The antigen this receptor binds is unknown. One base away there is no much larger clone; base qualities are not given. V was cut back by 10 bases and J by 8 bases, leaving a gap of 17 bases between them. The CDR3 holds 12 amino acids from the cysteine to the phenylalanine. Only the CDR3 part of the read is kept: 36 bases, read in frame from the first base.

The TCR comes from a human donor in good health. Some libraries in this study had Jurkat cell RNA spiked in. The material sequenced was naive CD8+ T cells from blood, with Jurkat cell RNA spiked in. The sample's cell subset or site label, decoded: FACS-sorted CD8+CD4-CCR7+CD45RA+ naive T cells. The receptor chain draws on TRBV12-3 or TRBV12-4 and TRBJ1-2, and perhaps TRBD1 as D gene, on 6 matching bases. The DNA reads as follows: TGTGCCACGCGCGGGGGGGCGCGGGGCTACACCTTC. It encodes CATRGGARGYTF.